Listed below are T cell receptor beta chains from one sample, sequenced in a study of blood T cells in healthy people across ages. One entry per CDR3 protein, called by TCRdb with MiXCR from the 5' RACE reads. The profile shows about 1.8 million distinct CDR3 sequences, around half of them singletons. The sequenced sample was blood. These receptor sequences come from a woman aged 35 to 49 in good health. The CDR3 runs from the conserved cysteine through the conserved F or W. Fields, in order: J gene, D gene, CDR3 length, V gene, clone size, CDR3 DNA, CDR3 protein. A D gene is named only where the DNA matches it firmly. Expanded clones get a size class; other rows say once, few or many, or leave the size out.

J: TRBJ2-1
D: TRBD1
length: 14
V: TRBV4-3
size: .
DNA: TGCGCCAGCGGGCCCGGGACAGGGAACAATGAGCAGTTCTTC
CDR3: CASGPGTGNNEQFF

J: TRBJ1-1
D: .
length: 13
V: TRBV7-2
size: .
DNA: TGTGCCAGCAGCTTCCGGGACGAGAGTGAAGCTTTCTTT
CDR3: CASSFRDESEAFF

J: TRBJ2-1
D: TRBD1
length: 15
V: TRBV24-1
size: .
DNA: TGTGCCACCAGTGATTTCGGGACAGGGCGCAATGAGCAGTTCTTC
CDR3: CATSDFGTGRNEQFF

J: TRBJ1-2
D: .
length: 14
V: TRBV28
size: .
DNA: TGTGCCAGCAGTTGGAGTGTGAGGGGGTATGGCTACACCTTC
CDR3: CASSWSVRGYGYTF

J: TRBJ2-1
D: .
length: 16
V: TRBV4-3
size: .
DNA: TGCGCCAGCAGCCAAGTCAAGGGTAGCTCCTACAATGAGCAGTTCTTC
CDR3: CASSQVKGSSYNEQFF

J: TRBJ1-1
D: TRBD1
length: 16
V: TRBV5-5
size: .
DNA: TGTGCCAGCAGCCGTCCCGGGACAGGGGAGGGAACTGAAGCTTTCTTT
CDR3: CASSRPGTGEGTEAFF

J: TRBJ2-7
D: .
length: 15
V: TRBV7-8
size: .
DNA: TGTGCCAGCAGCTTAGGGCAGGACGACTCCTACGAGCAGTACTTC
CDR3: CASSLGQDDSYEQYF

J: TRBJ1-5
D: .
length: 15
V: TRBV4-2
size: .
DNA: TGTGCCAGCAGCCAAGAACAGCGCAGCAATCAGCCCCAGCATTTT
CDR3: CASSQEQRSNQPQHF

J: TRBJ1-4
D: .
length: 14
V: TRBV20-1
size: .
DNA: TGCAGTGCTAGTCCCGGGGGGACTGGTGAAAAACTGTTTTTT
CDR3: CSASPGGTGEKLFF

J: TRBJ2-3
D: TRBD2
length: 16
V: TRBV4-3
size: few
DNA: TGCGCCAGCAGCCAAAAGCGGGGGGGGCGTACAGATACGCAGTATTTT
CDR3: CASSQKRGGRTDTQYF

J: TRBJ2-3
D: TRBD2
length: 16
V: TRBV10-3
size: few
DNA: TGTGCCATCAGTGAGTCCAGCGGGGGGGCCACAGATACGCAGTATTTT
CDR3: CAISESSGGATDTQYF

J: TRBJ2-7
D: TRBD1
length: 15
V: TRBV6-5
size: .
DNA: TGTGCCAGCAAGGCCCACGGGACAGGGGTTTACGAGCAGTACTTC
CDR3: CASKAHGTGVYEQYF

J: TRBJ2-7
D: TRBD1
length: 13
V: TRBV10-1
size: few
DNA: TGCGCCAGCAGCCAAAAGACAGGGAACGAGCAGTACTTC
CDR3: CASSQKTGNEQYF

J: TRBJ2-7
D: .
length: 13
V: TRBV5-1
size: few
DNA: TGCGCCAGCAGCTTCCGAATCCTCGACGAGCAGTACTTC
CDR3: CASSFRILDEQYF

J: TRBJ2-7
D: .
length: 14
V: TRBV4-3
size: few
DNA: TGCGCCAGCAGCCAAGACTACAGGGTGGGAGAGCAGTACTTC
CDR3: CASSQDYRVGEQYF

J: TRBJ1-6
D: .
length: 14
V: TRBV12-3/TRBV12-4
size: .
DNA: TGTGCCAGCAGTTTCATAGGAGCCGATTCACCCCTCCACTTT
CDR3: CASSFIGADSPLHF

J: TRBJ2-5
D: TRBD1
length: 18
V: TRBV29-1
size: .
DNA: TGCAGCGTTGACCTACGGACAGGGAAGGGTTGGCTCCAAGAGACCCAGTACTTC
CDR3: CSVDLRTGKGWLQETQYF